This T cell receptor (beta chain) appears in the sequencing data of a study of T cells of healthy individuals. The trim removed 2 bases at V and 1 base at J, leaving 6 bases unmatched. Germline CDR1 and CDR2: LNHNV and YYDKDF (reference sequence). This CDR3 region has 16 residues. Each CDR3 protein gets one entry after TCRdb re-called the 5' RACE reads with MiXCR. Of about 96,000 distinct CDR3 sequences in the sample, 15% to 20% were seen once. The chain is built from TRBV15 and TRBJ2-5, with TRBD1 matching over 8 bases. The sequence derives from a human donor in good health. DNA of the CDR3: TGTGCCACCAGCAGAAGACAGGGGCTGGGCCAAGAGACCCAGTACTTC. Protein product: CATSRRQGLGQETQYF.